This T cell receptor beta chain was captured by sequencing in a study of Tregs in tolerant kidney transplant recipients. Overall study results and limits: Donor-specific Treg expansion exceeded global Treg expansion in tolerant patients, suggesting antigen drive. Changing PCR primers prevented nucleotide comparison between some patients' samples. Biological reproducibility was not directly addressed in this study.

Germline CDR1 LGHNA, CDR2 YSLEER. This CDR3 is 15 amino acids long. V lost 0 bases to trimming and J lost 5 bases, with 13 bases between them. Related graft donors supplied nonmyeloablative bone marrow transplants, and mixed chimerism was transient. Thawed PBMCs were FACS-sorted into unstimulated CD4+CD25+CD127- regulatory T cells, CD4+CD25- non-regulatory cells, CD4 and CD8 cells. Remarks on this clone: Its specificity is unknown.

TCRdb keeps only in-frame clones here, not all; method: immunoSEQ multiplex PCR. The profile shows under 90,000 clones, about 91% of them singletons. The clonotype originates from a human patient who received a combined kidney and bone marrow transplant. The graft donor may be the source of some T cells. The specimen was CD4+ T cells from blood (PBMCs), collected 24 months after the transplant. V gene TRBV4-3 combines with J gene TRBJ1-2; no reliable D call. In nucleotides, the CDR3 is TGCGCCAGCAGCCAAGATAGCACGCCTGCATATGGCTACACCTTC. Amino acids: CASSQDSTPAYGYTF.